This TCR beta chain appears in the sequencing data of a study of CD8 T cells in ankylosing spondylitis. There are 14 residues in the CDR3. The germline CDR1 and CDR2 sequences are MNHEY and SMNVEV (reference sequence). V was pared by 4 bases and J by 3 bases, with 11 bases between. TCR beta libraries were made by quantitative 5'-RACE with molecular barcodes. TCRdb reprocessed the 5' RACE reads via MiXCR and lists one record per CDR3 protein. This table has 100,000 to 150,000 distinct CDR3 sequences, about 15% appearing once. The study's findings and limits: Matched ankylosing spondylitis synovial fluid reportedly contained a significantly enriched population of disease-linked clones. Ankylosing spondylitis blood seemed to carry a telltale TCR beta motif made of several highly homologous variants.

This clonotype was counted between two and nine times. Its cognate antigen is unknown. The sequenced sample consisted of blood, either unsorted or a sorted T cell fraction (not recorded which). This TCR was sampled from a male donor with ankylosing spondylitis. The rearrangement links TRBV27 to TRBJ2-3, with TRBD2 as a possible D gene (6 bases). The CDR3 reads CASSSAGLTDTQYF. The DNA of the CDR3 is TGTGCCAGCAGTTCCGCGGGGCTTACAGATACGCAGTATTTT.